Listed here are 8 T cell receptor beta chains from one sample, sequenced in a study of blood T cell repertoires in COVID-19. Assay used: immunoSEQ multiplex PCR; TCRdb lists only in-frame clones, some missing. The sample holds about 68,000 clones, 75% to 90% seen once. Sequencing used peripheral blood. The receptor source for this set is a middle-aged man with acute or convalescent COVID-19.

The chain employs TRBV30 and TRBJ1-1; possible D gene TRBD1, 5 bases. The CDR3 has 15 amino acids. From germline, CDR1 is GTSNPN and CDR2 SVGIG (reference sequence). Trimming pared 3 bases from V and 0 bases from J, leaving 14 bases between. The CDR3 here is CAWRADRIMNTEAFF. CDR3 in DNA: TGTGCCTGGAGAGCCGACAGAATCATGAACACTGAAGCTTTCTTT. The variable domain in full, with the rest retrieved from reference TRBV30 and TRBJ1-1, is SQTIHQWPATLVQPVGSPLSLECTVEGTSNPNLYWYRQAAGRGLQLLFYSVGIGQISSEVPQNLSASRPQDRQFILSSKKLLLSDSGFYLCAWRADRIMNTEAFFGQGTRLTVV.

This sequence joins TRBV21-1 and TRBJ1-6; the table calls TRBD1, which could not be checked here. TRBV21-1 is a listed pseudogene. The CDR3 spans 14 residues. The CDR3 is CASSKMDRGSPLHF. As DNA, the CDR3 is TGTGCCAGCAGCAAAATGGACAGGGGGTCACCCCTCCACTTT.

The rearrangement joins TRBV24-1 to TRBJ1-3; D unclear. The CDR3 contains 15 residues. Germline V gene sequence: CDR1 KGHDR, CDR2 SFDVKD. V dropped 6 bases and J dropped 4 bases, with 15 bases sitting between them. Written as DNA, the CDR3 is TGTGCCACCAGTCCCCAACGGAGGAAAGGAAACACCATATATTTT. Translated, it gives CATSPQRRKGNTIYF.

The chain joins TRBV27 to TRBJ1-1, with D tentatively TRBD1 (5 bases). Germline V gene sequence: CDR1 MNHEY, CDR2 SMNVEV (reference sequence). Trimming shortened V by 4 bases and J by 6 bases, and 15 bases separated the two germline ends. This CDR3 has 14 amino acids. For the CDR3, the DNA is TGTGCCAGCAGTTCGCCAGGGTGGATAGCTGAAGCTTTCTTT. Protein product: CASSSPGWIAEAFF.

This chain's CDR3 is CASSHRGGGNTIYF. The CDR3 DNA reads as TGTGCCAGCAGCCACCGAGGGGGTGGAAACACCATATATTTT. The chain is built from TRBV7-8 and TRBJ1-3, with a weak D call TRBD1 (6 bases). This CDR3 has 14 amino acids. The germline gives CDR1 SGHVS, CDR2 FQNEAQ. Trimming shortened V by 5 bases and J by 3 bases, and 11 bases separated the two germline ends.

The V call is TRBV19, the J call TRBJ1-5; TRBD1 might be the D (5 bases). V gave up 8 bases and J gave up 4 bases, with 15 bases separating them. Germline-derived CDR1 and CDR2 are LNHDA and SQIVND (reference sequence). The CDR3 is 14 residues long. The CDR3 protein is CASSHPPGNQPQHF. The CDR3 DNA is TGTGCCAGTTCCCATCCCCCAGGGAATCAGCCCCAGCATTTT.

The chain has TRBV11-2 and TRBJ1-4; D may be TRBD1 (6 bases). The V and J ends lost 1 base and 8 bases respectively, with 14 bases between them. Germline values: CDR1 SGHAT, CDR2 FQNNGV. The CDR3 is 15 residues long. Here the CDR3 reads CASSLGTALNEKLFF. DNA of the CDR3: TGTGCCAGCAGCTTAGGGACAGCGCTGAACGAAAAACTGTTTTTT.

As DNA, the CDR3 is TGTGCCAGTAGTATGGGGACAGGGGGCCAGCCCCAGCATTTT. It yields the protein CASSMGTGGQPQHF. The chain employs TRBV19 and TRBJ1-5; 12 bases fit TRBD1. Trimming took 3 bases from V and 7 from J; bases not matched to a gene: 1. Per germline, CDR1 LNHDA and CDR2 SQIVND (reference sequence). The CDR3 loop spans 14 amino acids.